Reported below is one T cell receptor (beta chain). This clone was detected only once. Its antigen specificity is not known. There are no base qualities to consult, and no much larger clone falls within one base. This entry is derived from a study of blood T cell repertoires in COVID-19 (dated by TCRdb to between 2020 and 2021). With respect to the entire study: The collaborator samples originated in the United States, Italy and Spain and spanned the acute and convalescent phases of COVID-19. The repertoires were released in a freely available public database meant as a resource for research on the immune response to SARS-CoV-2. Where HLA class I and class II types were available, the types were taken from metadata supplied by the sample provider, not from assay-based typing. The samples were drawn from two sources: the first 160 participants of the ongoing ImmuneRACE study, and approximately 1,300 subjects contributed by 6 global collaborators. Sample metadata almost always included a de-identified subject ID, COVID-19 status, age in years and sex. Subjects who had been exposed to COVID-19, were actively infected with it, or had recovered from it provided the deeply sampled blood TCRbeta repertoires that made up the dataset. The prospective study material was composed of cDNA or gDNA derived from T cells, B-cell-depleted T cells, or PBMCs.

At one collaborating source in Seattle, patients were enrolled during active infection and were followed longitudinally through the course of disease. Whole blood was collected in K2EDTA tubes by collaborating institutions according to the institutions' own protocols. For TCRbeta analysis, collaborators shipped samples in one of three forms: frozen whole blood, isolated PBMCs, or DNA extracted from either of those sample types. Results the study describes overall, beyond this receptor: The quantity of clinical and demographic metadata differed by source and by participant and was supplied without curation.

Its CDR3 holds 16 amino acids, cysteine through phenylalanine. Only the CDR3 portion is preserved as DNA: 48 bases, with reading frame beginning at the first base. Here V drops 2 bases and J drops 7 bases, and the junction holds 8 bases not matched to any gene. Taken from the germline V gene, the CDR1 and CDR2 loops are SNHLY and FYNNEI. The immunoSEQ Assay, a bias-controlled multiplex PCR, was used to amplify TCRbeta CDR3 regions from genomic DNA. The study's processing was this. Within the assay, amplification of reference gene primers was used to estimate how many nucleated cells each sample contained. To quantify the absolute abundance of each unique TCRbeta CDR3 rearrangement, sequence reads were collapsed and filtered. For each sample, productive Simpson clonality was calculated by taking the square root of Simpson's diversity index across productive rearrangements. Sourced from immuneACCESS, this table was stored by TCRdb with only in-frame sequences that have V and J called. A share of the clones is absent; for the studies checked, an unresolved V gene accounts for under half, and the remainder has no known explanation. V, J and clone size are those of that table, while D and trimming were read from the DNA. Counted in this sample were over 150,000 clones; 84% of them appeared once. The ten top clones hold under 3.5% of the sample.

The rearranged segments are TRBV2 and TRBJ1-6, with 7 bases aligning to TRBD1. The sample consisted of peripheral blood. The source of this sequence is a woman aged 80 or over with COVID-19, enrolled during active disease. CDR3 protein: CASSERQGGWNSPLHF. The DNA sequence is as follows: TGTGCCAGCAGTGAACGGCAAGGGGGCTGGAATTCACCCCTCCACTTT.